Listed below are T cell receptor beta chains from one sample, sequenced in a study of T cell changes during pregnancy in multiple sclerosis. Method: immunoSEQ multiplex PCR; TCRdb's copy keeps in-frame clones and lacks some. The top ten hold around 1.7% of the sample, which has 85,000 to 90,000 clones, about 91% seen once. The starting material was peripheral blood, obtained in the first trimester of pregnancy. Receptors were obtained from a female donor in good health, enrolled as a control in a pregnancy study. Each CDR3 is given with its conserved first and last residue.

V | length | CDR3
TRBV11-2 | 12 | CASSSRPDEQFF
TRBV9 | 16 | CASSPRTGGIGNTIYF
TRBV25-1 | 14 | CASSEWASAETQYF
TRBV6-1 | 12 | CASQGTGFEQFF
TRBV11-2 | 16 | CASSLAFRQGRLEQFF
TRBV27 | 15 | CASSLGTGGSYEQYF
TRBV18 | 14 | CASSPPGHGNTIYF
TRBV7-2 | 13 | CASGERGQGGYTF
TRBV27 | 15 | CASSTDRGQDYGYTF
TRBV15 | 16 | CATSRSSGGTYNEQFF
TRBV4-1 | 15 | CASSQPGQGWNGYTF
TRBV4-3 | 15 | CASSQGGGLADTQYF
TRBV4-3 | 16 | CASSPTPGDSNYGYTF
TRBV4-2 | 15 | CASSQELAGDSWQYF
TRBV6-5 | 15 | CASSDRGTSNTEAFF
TRBV7-9 | 14 | CASSPTGGAHGYTF
TRBV29-1 | 12 | CSVRSGGPEAFF
TRBV4-3 | 15 | CASSQRGGIRETQYF
TRBV11-2 | 15 | CASSLGDRENTEAFF
TRBV20-1 | 11 | CGGWRDYGYTF
TRBV6-4 | 15 | CASSDSGGPMAALHF
TRBV29-1 | 13 | CSVGRGMATEAFF